This record looks at one T cell receptor beta chain sequence and its context. The data derive from a study of technical replicates of blood from several donors. Only in-frame clones appear in the TCRdb table, and some are missing; sequencing was by immunoSEQ multiplex PCR. The sample lists some 85,000 clones; 95% to 97% were seen once. The CDR3 length is 13 residues. V trimming: 4 bases; J trimming: 4 bases; junction bases outside the gene matches: 4. Germline V CDR1 and CDR2: SGHTA, FQGNSA. Sequenced input: T cells isolated from PBMCs. This TCR derives from a human donor in good health. The gene calls are TRBV7-2 and TRBJ2-7, with 7 bases identical to TRBD1. The CDR3 loop is CASSYGTVYEQYF. The CDR3, as DNA: TGTGCCAGCAGCTACGGGACAGTTTACGAGCAGTACTTC.